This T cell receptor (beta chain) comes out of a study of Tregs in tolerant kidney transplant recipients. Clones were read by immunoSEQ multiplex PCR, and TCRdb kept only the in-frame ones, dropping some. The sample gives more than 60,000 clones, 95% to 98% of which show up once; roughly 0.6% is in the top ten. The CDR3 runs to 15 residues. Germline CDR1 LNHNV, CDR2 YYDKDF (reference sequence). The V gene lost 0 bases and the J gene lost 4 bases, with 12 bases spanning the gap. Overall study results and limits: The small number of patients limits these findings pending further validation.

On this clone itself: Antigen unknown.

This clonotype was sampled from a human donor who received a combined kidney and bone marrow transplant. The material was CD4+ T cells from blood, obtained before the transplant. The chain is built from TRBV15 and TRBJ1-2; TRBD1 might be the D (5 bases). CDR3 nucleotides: TGTGCCACCAGCAGAGATCGGGGGAGTGTCTATGGCTACACCTTC. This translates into CATSRDRGSVYGYTF.